Below, 9 T cell receptor beta chains from the same sample are listed, as sequenced in a study of T cell responses to AZD1222 COVID-19 vaccine. Method: immunoSEQ multiplex PCR; TCRdb's copy keeps in-frame clones and lacks some. Of around 160,000 clones listed, approximately 78% are singletons. The sequencing here drew on peripheral blood, taken on day 0 of MenACWY control vaccination. These receptors were collected from an adult in good health.

The chain recombines TRBV4-2 with TRBJ2-1; 10 bases align to TRBD2. This CDR3 region has 16 residues. Unmatched junction bases numbered 13, after V lost 5 bases and J lost 9 bases. CDR1 is LGHNA, CDR2 YNFKEQ, per germline. The CDR3 loop reads CASSSRTSGEVVEQFF. The CDR3 nucleotides are TGTGCCAGCAGCTCCCGGACTAGCGGTGAGGTGGTTGAGCAGTTCTTC.

The chain links TRBV3-1 (or the pseudogene TRBV3-2) to TRBJ2-1, with D maybe TRBD1 (5 bases). This CDR3 comprises 16 residues. Germline CDR1 is LGHDT and CDR2 is YNNKEL (reference sequence). V lost 3 bases and J lost 2, with 14 bases in between. CDR3 sequence: CASSQGDTGPYNEQFF. DNA of the CDR3: TGTGCCAGCAGCCAGGGCGACACAGGACCCTACAATGAGCAGTTCTTC.

This chain uses TRBV7-2 with TRBJ1-6; 7 nucleotides match TRBD1. This CDR3 region has 15 residues. The junction had 7 bases not matched to a gene; V was cut back by 4 bases and J by 7 bases. From germline, CDR1 is SGHTA and CDR2 FQGNSA. Here the CDR3 DNA reads TGTGCCAGCAGCTCCTGGGGACAGCAAAATTCACCCCTCCACTTT. Encoded protein: CASSSWGQQNSPLHF.

The V gene is TRBV6-5, the J gene TRBJ2-1, with TRBD1 as a possible D gene (6 bases). The CDR3 spans 15 residues. Trimming stripped 6 bases from V and 0 bases from J, with 12 bases between. Germline CDR1 and CDR2: MNHEY and SVGAGI. CDR3 sequence: CASSRDRSSYNEQFF. The DNA for the CDR3 is TGTGCCAGCAGCCGCGACAGGAGCTCCTACAATGAGCAGTTCTTC.

The V gene is TRBV6-5, the J gene TRBJ2-5; TRBD1 agrees at 7 bases. With V trimmed by 0 bases and J by 5 bases, 3 bases remained unmatched. CDR1 is MNHEY and CDR2 is SVGAGI in the germline V gene. This CDR3 contains 14 residues. The CDR3 DNA sequence: TGTGCCAGCAGTTACTCTAGGGGGCAGGAGACCCAGTACTTC. It translates to CASSYSRGQETQYF.

The CDR3 nucleotides are TGTGCCAGTGACCTGGGCTACAATGAGCAGTTCTTC. Residues: CASDLGYNEQFF. The chain uses TRBV2 and TRBJ2-1; no firm D call. Germline-derived CDR1 and CDR2 are SNHLY and FYNNEI. The CDR3 loop spans 12 amino acids. Trimming removed 9 bases from V and 3 bases from J, with 9 bases in between.

The rearrangement uses TRBV4-1 and TRBJ1-5; TRBD1 agrees at 9 bases. From germline, CDR1 is MGHRA and CDR2 YSYEKL. V lost 1 base, J lost 8 bases, and 9 bases stayed unmatched. This CDR3 region has 16 residues. CDR3 in DNA: TGCGCCAGCAGCCAAGTAGATGGGACAGGGCGTAAGCCCCAGCATTTT. Amino acids: CASSQVDGTGRKPQHF.

V gene TRBV6-4 combines with J gene TRBJ1-1; a weak D match, TRBD1 (5 bases). CDR3 length equals 13 residues. Germline V CDR1 and CDR2: MRHNA, SNTAGT. Trimming took 6 bases from V and 2 from J, leaving 10 bases between them. The CDR3 nucleotides are TGTGCCAGCAGCCGGGGACGCAACACTGAAGCTTTCTTT. This translates into CASSRGRNTEAFF.

The chain combines TRBV5-6 with TRBJ2-5; no clear D. Between the trimmed V and J ends, which lost 0 bases and 2 bases, there was a span of 11 bases. CDR3 size: 15 residues. From germline, CDR1 is SGHDT and CDR2 YYEEEE. The CDR3 DNA follows: TGTGCCAGCAGCTTGGATCGGCGATCTCAAGAGACCCAGTACTTC. Amino acids: CASSLDRRSQETQYF.